These 11 T cell receptor beta chains were sequenced from one sample in a study of response to subunit inactivated influenza vaccine. TCRdb used MiXCR to reprocess the RT-PCR reads, holding one entry per CDR3 protein. The sample carries about 780,000 distinct CDR3 sequences, approximately 17% recorded once. Sample: PBMCs from blood, taken around 5 days after vaccination. The origin of the receptors is a man in his forties or fifties who received an inactivated influenza vaccine.

This clonotype occurred a few times. The chain links TRBV10-3 to TRBJ2-1; 8 nucleotides align to TRBD2. The V gene's germline CDR1 is ENHRY and CDR2 SYGVKD. This CDR3 comprises 13 residues. The V gene end was trimmed by 10 bases and the J gene end by 5 bases; junction bases not matched to a gene: 7. CDR3 loop: CANREGTNNEQFF. The CDR3 DNA reads as TGTGCCAATCGGGAGGGAACCAACAATGAGCAGTTCTTC.

This clonotype appeared a few times. The chain has TRBV6-2 or TRBV6-3 and TRBJ2-7; no clear D. There are 14 residues in the CDR3. V gave up 4 bases and J gave up 1 base, with 11 bases separating them. Per the germline V gene, CDR1 is MNHEY and CDR2 is SVGEGT. This CDR3 reads CASSFPKGSYEQYF. The CDR3, as DNA: TGTGCCAGCAGTTTCCCAAAAGGGTCCTACGAGCAGTACTTC.

This clonotype was counted a few times. This may come from a read error, since a much larger clone is one base off. The CDR3 here is CASSLRAGAGNTIYF. For the CDR3, the DNA is TGTGCCAGCAGTCTCAGGGCAGGCGCTGGAAACACCATATATTTT. The chain is built from TRBV12-3 or TRBV12-4 and TRBJ1-3; D may be TRBD1 (5 bases). This CDR3 has 15 residues. V was cut by 5 bases and J by 2 bases, with 13 bases left in between.

The chain uses TRBV5-1 and TRBJ2-7; D remains unclear. The CDR3 covers 14 residues. Germline CDR1 reads SGHRS; CDR2 reads YFSETQ. V lost 0 bases, J lost 1 base, and 8 bases lay in between. This chain's CDR3 is CASSLDPISYEQYF. CDR3 bases: TGCGCCAGCAGCTTGGATCCCATATCCTACGAGCAGTACTTC.

The chain uses TRBV3-1 and TRBJ2-7, with TRBD1 as a possible D gene (6 bases). Trimming stripped 7 bases from V and 7 bases from J, with 23 bases between. CDR1 LGHDT and CDR2 YNNKEL come from the germline V gene (reference sequence). CDR3 length equals 15 residues. Here the CDR3 reads CASTPGYRAVEEQYF. CDR3 nucleotide sequence: TGTGCCAGCACCCCAGGGTACAGGGCCGTTGAGGAGCAGTACTTC.

The chain carries TRBV12-3 or TRBV12-4 and TRBJ2-7, with D possibly being TRBD1 or TRBD2 (6 bases each). The CDR3 loop spans 14 amino acids. With 5 bases removed from V and 6 bases from J, the gap between germline ends came to 17 bases. The CDR3 spells CASSIGRTVSEQYF. As DNA, the CDR3 is TGTGCCAGCAGTATAGGGAGGACAGTGAGCGAGCAGTACTTC.

The chain employs TRBV5-8 and TRBJ2-1; a possible D gene is TRBD2 (6 bases). CDR1 is SGHTS, CDR2 YDEGEE, per germline. The CDR3 extends over 12 amino acids. V was cut by 1 base and J by 13 bases, with 12 bases left in between. CDR3 bases: TGTGCCAGCAGCTTGTTTCGGGGGTTACAGTTCTTC. Translated, it gives CASSLFRGLQFF.

This clonotype appeared many times. This chain connects TRBV7-2 to TRBJ2-3, with unresolved D. The CDR3 runs 13 residues. V was cut by 1 base and J by 5 bases, with 7 bases left in between. Germline V gives CDR1 SGHTA, CDR2 FQGNSA. CDR3 bases: TGTGCCAGCAGCTTAGGGCTGGGAGATACGCAGTATTTT. This sequence encodes CASSLGLGDTQYF.

A single count supports this clonotype. The V call is TRBV6-2 or TRBV6-3, the J call TRBJ2-3; 9 bases map to TRBD1. Germline CDR1 reads MNHEY; CDR2 reads SVGEGT. This CDR3 contains 16 residues. J gave up 2 bases and V 3 bases, and 6 bases lay outside the gene matches. This chain's CDR3 is CASSYRNRGPTDTQYF. The CDR3 nucleotides read TGTGCCAGCAGTTATCGTAACAGGGGGCCCACAGATACGCAGTATTTT.

The chain employs TRBV6-2 or TRBV6-3 and TRBJ1-2; D not resolved. The germline gives CDR1 MNHEY, CDR2 SVGEGT. V dropped 4 bases and J dropped 4 bases, with 10 bases sitting between them. The CDR3 sequence is 13 residues long. CDR3 DNA: TGTGCCAGCAGTTCCCGGCGGCCCTATGGCTACACCTTC. It yields the protein CASSSRRPYGYTF.

This clonotype was counted between two and nine times. The chain joins TRBV6-7 to TRBJ2-3, with TRBD1 matching 8 bases. Being an ORF, TRBV6-7 has a function that is uncertain. The CDR3 extends over 14 amino acids. V was clipped by 6 bases and J by 3 bases; unmatched bases: 5. The DNA for the CDR3 is TGTGCCAGCAGGACACAGGGGGGTACAGATACGCAGTATTTT. The encoded protein is CASRTQGGTDTQYF.